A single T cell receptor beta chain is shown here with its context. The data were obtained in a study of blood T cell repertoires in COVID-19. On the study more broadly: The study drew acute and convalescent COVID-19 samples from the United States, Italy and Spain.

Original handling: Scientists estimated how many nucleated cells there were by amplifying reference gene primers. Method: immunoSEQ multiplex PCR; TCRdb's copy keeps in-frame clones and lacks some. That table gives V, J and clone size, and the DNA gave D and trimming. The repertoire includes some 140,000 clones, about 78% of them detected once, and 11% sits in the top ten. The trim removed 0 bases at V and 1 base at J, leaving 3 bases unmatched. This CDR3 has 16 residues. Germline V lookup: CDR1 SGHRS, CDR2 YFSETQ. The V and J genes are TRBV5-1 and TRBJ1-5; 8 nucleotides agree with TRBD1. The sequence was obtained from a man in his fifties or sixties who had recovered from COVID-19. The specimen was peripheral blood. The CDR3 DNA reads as TGCGCCAGCAGCTTGGAAGGACAGGGAAGCAATCAGCCCCAGCATTTT. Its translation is CASSLEGQGSNQPQHF.